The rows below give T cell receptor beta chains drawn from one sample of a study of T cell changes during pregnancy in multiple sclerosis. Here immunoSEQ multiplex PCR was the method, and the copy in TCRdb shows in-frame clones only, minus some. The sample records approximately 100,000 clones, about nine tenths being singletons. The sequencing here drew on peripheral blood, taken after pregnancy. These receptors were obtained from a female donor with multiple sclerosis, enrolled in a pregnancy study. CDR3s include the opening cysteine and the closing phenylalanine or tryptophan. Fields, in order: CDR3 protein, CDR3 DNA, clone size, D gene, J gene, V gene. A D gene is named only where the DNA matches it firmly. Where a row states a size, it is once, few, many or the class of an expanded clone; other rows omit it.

CSESNEKLFF	TGTTCCGAGTCTAATGAAAAACTGTTTTTT	NA	NA	TRBJ1-4	TRBV6-6
CASSLRDYGYTF	TGCGCCAGCAGCTTGCGGGACTATGGCTACACCTTC	NA	NA	TRBJ1-2	TRBV5-1
CSAGLAGGNEQFF	TGCAGCGCCGGACTAGCGGGGGGGAATGAGCAGTTCTTC	NA	TRBD2	TRBJ2-1	TRBV29-1
CASSEVISGANVLTF	TGTGCCAGCAGTGAAGTTATCTCTGGGGCCAACGTCCTGACTTTC	NA	NA	TRBJ2-6	TRBV2
CASSLQGTGELFF	TGTGCCAGCAGTTTACAGGGGACCGGGGAGCTGTTTTTT	NA	TRBD1	TRBJ2-2	TRBV6-6
CSVNLRGTPGNIQYF	TGCAGCGTTAATCTCAGGGGTACCCCGGGGAACATTCAGTACTTC	NA	NA	TRBJ2-4	TRBV29-1
CASSKDRDSYGYTF	TGTGCCAGCAGCAAGGACAGGGACTCCTATGGCTACACCTTC	NA	TRBD1	TRBJ1-2	TRBV5-4
CASGTMAFF	TGTGCCAGCGGGACAATGGCTTTCTTT	few	NA	TRBJ1-1	TRBV28
CASSLRGGRWDNEQFF	TGTGCCAGCAGCCTTAGGGGGGGGCGGTGGGACAATGAGCAGTTCTTC	NA	NA	TRBJ2-1	TRBV28
CASSRRRRDKHYNEQFF	TGTGCCAGCAGCCGCCGACGCCGGGACAAACACTACAATGAGCAGTTCTTC	once	NA	TRBJ2-1	TRBV11-1
CASTPSGGTDTQYF	TGTGCCAGCACTCCCAGCGGGGGAACAGATACGCAGTATTTT	NA	TRBD2	TRBJ2-3	TRBV2
CASSLGRDTDTQYF	TGTGCCAGCAGTCTGGGCCGGGACACAGATACGCAGTATTTT	once	NA	TRBJ2-3	TRBV5-6
CASSINPQGAGDNEQFF	TGCGCCAGCAGCATAAACCCTCAGGGGGCAGGCGACAATGAGCAGTTCTTC	NA	TRBD1	TRBJ2-1	TRBV5-1
CASRATSGGANIQYF	TGTGCCAGCAGGGCGACTAGCGGGGGGGCAAACATTCAGTACTTC	once	TRBD2	TRBJ2-4	TRBV6-5
CSTGSNTGELFF	TGTTCGACAGGTTCGAACACCGGGGAGCTGTTTTTT	NA	NA	TRBJ2-2	TRBV4-1
CASSERSTGDPYEQYF	TGTGCCAGCAGTGAACGATCGACAGGCGACCCCTACGAGCAGTACTTC	NA	NA	TRBJ2-7	TRBV6-1
CASSNRGDTEAFF	TGTGCCAGCAGCAACAGGGGAGACACTGAAGCTTTCTTT	NA	TRBD1	TRBJ1-1	TRBV11-2